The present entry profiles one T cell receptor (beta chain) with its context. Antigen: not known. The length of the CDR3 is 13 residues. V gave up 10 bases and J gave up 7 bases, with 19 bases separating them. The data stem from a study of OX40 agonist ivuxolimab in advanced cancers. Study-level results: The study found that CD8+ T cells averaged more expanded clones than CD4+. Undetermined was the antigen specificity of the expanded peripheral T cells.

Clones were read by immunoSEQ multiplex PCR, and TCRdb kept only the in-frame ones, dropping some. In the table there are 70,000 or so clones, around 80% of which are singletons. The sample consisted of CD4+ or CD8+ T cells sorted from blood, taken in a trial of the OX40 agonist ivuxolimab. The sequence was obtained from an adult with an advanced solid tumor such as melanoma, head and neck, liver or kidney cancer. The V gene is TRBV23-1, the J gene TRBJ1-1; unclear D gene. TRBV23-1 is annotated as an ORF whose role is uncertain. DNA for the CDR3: TGCGCCATCTTTCAATACCCCTCTCGTGAAGCTTTCTTT. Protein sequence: CAIFQYPSREAFF.